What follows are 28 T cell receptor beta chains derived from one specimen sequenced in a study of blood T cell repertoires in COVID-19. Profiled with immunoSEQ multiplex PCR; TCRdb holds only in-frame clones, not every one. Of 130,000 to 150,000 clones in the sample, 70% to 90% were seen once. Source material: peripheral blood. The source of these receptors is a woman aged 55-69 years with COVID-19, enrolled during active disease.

The CDR3 DNA is TGTGCCAGCAGCTTAGAAGCAGGGTTGAACACTGAAGCTTTCTTT. Residues: CASSLEAGLNTEAFF. This chain joins TRBV11-3 and TRBJ1-1; the D gene is possibly TRBD1 (5 bases). The CDR3 length is 15 residues. The ends were cut back, 0 bases at V and 0 bases at J, with 8 bases in the middle. Germline V gene lookup returns CDR1 SGHNT and CDR2 YENEEA.

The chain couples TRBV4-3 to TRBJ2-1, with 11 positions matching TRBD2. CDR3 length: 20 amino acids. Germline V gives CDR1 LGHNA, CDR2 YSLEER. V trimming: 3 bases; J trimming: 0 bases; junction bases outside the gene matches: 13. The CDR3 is CASSHFLAGGLKGSYNEQFF. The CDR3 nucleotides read TGCGCCAGCAGCCATTTTCTAGCGGGGGGTCTCAAGGGCTCCTACAATGAGCAGTTCTTC.

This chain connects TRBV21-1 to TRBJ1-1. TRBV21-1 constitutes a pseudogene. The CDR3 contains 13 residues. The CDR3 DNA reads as TGTGCCAGCGCTAATCTTCGGGACACTGAAGCTTTCTTT. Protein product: CASANLRDTEAFF.

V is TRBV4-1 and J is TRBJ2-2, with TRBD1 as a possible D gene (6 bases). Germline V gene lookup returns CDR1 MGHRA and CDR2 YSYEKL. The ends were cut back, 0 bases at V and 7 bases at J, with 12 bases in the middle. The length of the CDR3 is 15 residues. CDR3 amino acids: CASSQDQGYHGELFF. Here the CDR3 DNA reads TGCGCCAGCAGCCAAGATCAGGGGTACCACGGGGAGCTGTTTTTT.

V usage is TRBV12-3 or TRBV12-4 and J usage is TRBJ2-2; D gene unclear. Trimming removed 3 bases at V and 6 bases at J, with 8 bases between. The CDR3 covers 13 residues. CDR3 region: CASSFGWSGELFF. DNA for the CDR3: TGTGCCAGCAGTTTCGGGTGGTCCGGGGAGCTGTTTTTT.

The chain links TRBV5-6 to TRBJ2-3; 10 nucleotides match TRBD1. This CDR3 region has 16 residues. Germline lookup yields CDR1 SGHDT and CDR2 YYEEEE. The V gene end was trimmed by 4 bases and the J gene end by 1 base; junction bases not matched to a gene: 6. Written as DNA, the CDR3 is TGTGCCAGCAGCCGACAGGGGGCGTCCGGCACAGATACGCAGTATTTT. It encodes CASSRQGASGTDTQYF.

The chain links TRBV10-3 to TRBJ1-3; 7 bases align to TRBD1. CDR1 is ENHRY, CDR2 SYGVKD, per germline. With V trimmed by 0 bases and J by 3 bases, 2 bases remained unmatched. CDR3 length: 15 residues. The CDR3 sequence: CAISESRDSGNTIYF. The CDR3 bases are TGTGCCATCAGTGAGTCGAGGGACAGTGGAAACACCATATATTTT.

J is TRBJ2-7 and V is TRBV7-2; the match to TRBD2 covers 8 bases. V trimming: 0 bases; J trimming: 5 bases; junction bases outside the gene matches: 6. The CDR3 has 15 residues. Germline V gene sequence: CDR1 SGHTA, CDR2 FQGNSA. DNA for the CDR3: TGTGCCAGCAGCTTAGCACTTAGCGGGGTGGACGAGCAGTACTTC. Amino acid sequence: CASSLALSGVDEQYF. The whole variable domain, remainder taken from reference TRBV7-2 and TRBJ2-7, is GAGVSQSPSNKVTEKGKDVELRCDPISGHTALYWYRQSLGQGLEFLIYFQGNSAPDKSGLPSDRFSAERTGGSVSTLTIQRTQQEDSAVYLCASSLALSGVDEQYFGPGTRLTVT.

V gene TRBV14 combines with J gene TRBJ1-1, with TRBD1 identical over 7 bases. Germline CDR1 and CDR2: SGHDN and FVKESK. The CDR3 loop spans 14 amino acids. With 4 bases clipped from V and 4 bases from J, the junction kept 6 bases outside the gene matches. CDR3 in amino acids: CASSPTQGSTEAFF. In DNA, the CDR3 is TGTGCCAGCAGCCCTACACAGGGGAGCACTGAAGCTTTCTTT.

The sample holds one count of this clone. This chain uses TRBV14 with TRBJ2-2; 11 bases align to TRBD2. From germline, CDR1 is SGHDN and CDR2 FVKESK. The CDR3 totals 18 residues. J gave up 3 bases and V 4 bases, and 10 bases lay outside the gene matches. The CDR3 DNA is TGTGCCAGCAGCCCGCGTATAGCGGGGGGGCGCCACACCGGGGAGCTGTTTTTT. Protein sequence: CASSPRIAGGRHTGELFF.

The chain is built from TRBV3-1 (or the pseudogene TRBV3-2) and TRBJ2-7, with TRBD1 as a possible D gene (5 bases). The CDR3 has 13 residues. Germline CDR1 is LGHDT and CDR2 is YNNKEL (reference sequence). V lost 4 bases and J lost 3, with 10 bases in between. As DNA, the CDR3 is TGTGCCAGCAGCCCGGGCCAGGGCTACGAGCAGTACTTC. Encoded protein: CASSPGQGYEQYF.

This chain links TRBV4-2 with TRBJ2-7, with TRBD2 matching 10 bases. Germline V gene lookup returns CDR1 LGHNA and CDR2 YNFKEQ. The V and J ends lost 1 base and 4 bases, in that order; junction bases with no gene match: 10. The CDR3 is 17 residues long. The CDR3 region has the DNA TGTGCCAGCAGCCAAGTGTCTCCGGGACTAGCGCTTTACGAGCAGTACTTC. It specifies CASSQVSPGLALYEQYF.

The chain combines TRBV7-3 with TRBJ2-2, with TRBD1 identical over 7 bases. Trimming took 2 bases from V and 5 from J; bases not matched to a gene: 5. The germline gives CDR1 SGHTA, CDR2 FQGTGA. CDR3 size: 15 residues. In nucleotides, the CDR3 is TGTGCCAGCAGCTTACAGGGGGTTTCAACCGGGGAGCTGTTTTTT. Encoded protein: CASSLQGVSTGELFF.

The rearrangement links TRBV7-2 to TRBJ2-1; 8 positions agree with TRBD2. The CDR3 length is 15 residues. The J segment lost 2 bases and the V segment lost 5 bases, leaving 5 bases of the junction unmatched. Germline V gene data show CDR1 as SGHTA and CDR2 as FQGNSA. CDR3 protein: CASSKGLAPYNEQFF. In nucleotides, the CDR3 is TGTGCCAGCAGCAAAGGACTAGCTCCCTACAATGAGCAGTTCTTC. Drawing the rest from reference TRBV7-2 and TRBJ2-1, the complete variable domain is GAGVSQSPSNKVTEKGKDVELRCDPISGHTALYWYRQSLGQGLEFLIYFQGNSAPDKSGLPSDRFSAERTGGSVSTLTIQRTQQEDSAVYLCASSKGLAPYNEQFFGPGTRLTVL.

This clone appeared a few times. As DNA, the CDR3 is TGTGCCAGCAGCCCAGTGCAGGGCGGTCACACTGAAGCTTTCTTT. It encodes CASSPVQGGHTEAFF. J is TRBJ1-1 and V is TRBV7-9; D possibly corresponds to TRBD1 (5 bases). The CDR3 contains 15 residues. Trimming left V 5 bases short and J 3 bases short, with 16 bases between. Germline assignment: CDR1 SEHNR and CDR2 FQNEAQ (reference sequence).

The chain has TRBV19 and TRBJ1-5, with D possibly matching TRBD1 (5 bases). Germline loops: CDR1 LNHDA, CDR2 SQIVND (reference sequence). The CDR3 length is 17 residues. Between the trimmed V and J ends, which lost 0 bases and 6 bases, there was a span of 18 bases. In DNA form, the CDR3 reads TGTGCCAGTAGTATAGATCGGGGGACGGAGCAGGGTCAGCCCCAGCATTTT. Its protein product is CASSIDRGTEQGQPQHF.

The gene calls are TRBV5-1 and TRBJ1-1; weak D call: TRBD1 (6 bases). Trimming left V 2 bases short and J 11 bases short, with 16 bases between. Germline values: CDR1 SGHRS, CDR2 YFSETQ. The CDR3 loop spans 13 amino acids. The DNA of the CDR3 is TGCGCCAGCAGCTTCCGGGAACAGGGTTCGGCTTTCTTT. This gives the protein CASSFREQGSAFF.

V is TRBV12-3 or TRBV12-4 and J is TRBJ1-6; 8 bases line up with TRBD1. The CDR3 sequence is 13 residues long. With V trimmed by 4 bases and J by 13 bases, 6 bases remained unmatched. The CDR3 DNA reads TGTGCCAGCAGTTCGGGACAGGCTTTCCCCCTCCACTTT. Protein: CASSSGQAFPLHF.

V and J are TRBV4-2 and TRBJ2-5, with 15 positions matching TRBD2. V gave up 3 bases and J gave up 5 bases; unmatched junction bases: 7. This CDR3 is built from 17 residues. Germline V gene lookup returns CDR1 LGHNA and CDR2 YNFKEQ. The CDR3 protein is CASSQSGLAGGPETQYF. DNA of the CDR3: TGTGCCAGCAGCCAGTCGGGACTAGCGGGGGGTCCGGAGACCCAGTACTTC.

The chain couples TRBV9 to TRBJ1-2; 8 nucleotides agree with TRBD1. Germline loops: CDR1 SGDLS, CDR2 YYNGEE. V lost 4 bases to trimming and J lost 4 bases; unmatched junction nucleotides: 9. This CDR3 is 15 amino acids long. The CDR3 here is CASSSTGGGVYGYTF. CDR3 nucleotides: TGTGCCAGCAGCTCCACAGGGGGAGGTGTCTATGGCTACACCTTC.

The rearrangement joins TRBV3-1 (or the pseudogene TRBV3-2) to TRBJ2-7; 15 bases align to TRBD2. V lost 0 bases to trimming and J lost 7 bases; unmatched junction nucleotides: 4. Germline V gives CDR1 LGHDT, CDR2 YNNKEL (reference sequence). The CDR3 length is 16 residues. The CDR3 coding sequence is TGTGCCAGCAGCCAAGAAGGCGGGACTAGCGGGGGGGAGCAGTACTTC. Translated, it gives CASSQEGGTSGGEQYF.

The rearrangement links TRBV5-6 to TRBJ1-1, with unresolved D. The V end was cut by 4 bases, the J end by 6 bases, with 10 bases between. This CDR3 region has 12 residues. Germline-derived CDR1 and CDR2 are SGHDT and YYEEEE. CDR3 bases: TGTGCCAGCAGCGGCTTGGCGGCTGAAGCTTTCTTT. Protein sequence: CASSGLAAEAFF.

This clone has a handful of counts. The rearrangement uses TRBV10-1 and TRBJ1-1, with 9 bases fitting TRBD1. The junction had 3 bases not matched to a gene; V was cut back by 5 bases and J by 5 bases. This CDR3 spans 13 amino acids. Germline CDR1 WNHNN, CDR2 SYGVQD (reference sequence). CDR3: CASSPGQGTEAFF. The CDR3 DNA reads TGCGCCAGCAGTCCAGGACAGGGGACTGAAGCTTTCTTT.

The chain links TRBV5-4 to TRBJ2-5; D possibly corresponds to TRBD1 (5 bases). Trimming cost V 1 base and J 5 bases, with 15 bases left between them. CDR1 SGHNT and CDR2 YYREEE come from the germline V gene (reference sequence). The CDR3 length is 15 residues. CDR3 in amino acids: CASSLNNDKGETQYF. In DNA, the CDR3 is TGTGCCAGCAGCTTGAATAACGACAAGGGGGAGACCCAGTACTTC. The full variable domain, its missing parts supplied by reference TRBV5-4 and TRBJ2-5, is ETGVTQSPTHLIKTRGQQVTLRCSSQSGHNTVSWYQQALGQGPQFIFQYYREEENGRGNFPPRFSGLQFPNYSSELNVNALELDDSALYLCASSLNNDKGETQYFGPGTRLLVL.

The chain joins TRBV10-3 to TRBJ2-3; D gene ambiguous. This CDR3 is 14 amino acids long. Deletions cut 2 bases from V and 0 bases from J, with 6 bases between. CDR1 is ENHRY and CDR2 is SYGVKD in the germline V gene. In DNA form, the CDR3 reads TGTGCCATCAGTGAGACTCGTAGCACAGATACGCAGTATTTT. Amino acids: CAISETRSTDTQYF.

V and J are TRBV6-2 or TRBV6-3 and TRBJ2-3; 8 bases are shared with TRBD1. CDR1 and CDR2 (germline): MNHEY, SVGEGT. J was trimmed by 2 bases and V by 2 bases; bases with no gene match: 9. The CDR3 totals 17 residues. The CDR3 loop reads CASSYPDRGPYTDTQYF. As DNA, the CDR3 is TGTGCCAGCAGTTACCCCGACAGGGGACCCTACACAGATACGCAGTATTTT.

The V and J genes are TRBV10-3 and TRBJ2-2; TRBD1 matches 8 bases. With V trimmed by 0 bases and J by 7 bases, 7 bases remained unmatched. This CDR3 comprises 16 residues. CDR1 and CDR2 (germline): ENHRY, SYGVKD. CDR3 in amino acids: CAISESFQGADGELFF. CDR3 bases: TGTGCCATCAGTGAGTCATTTCAGGGGGCGGACGGGGAGCTGTTTTTT.

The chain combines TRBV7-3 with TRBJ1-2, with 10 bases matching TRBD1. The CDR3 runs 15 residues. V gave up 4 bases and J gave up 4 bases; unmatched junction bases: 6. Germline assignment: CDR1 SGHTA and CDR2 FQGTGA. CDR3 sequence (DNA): TGTGCCAGCAGCTCGGGACAGGGGCGGGTCTATGGCTACACCTTC. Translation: CASSSGQGRVYGYTF.